These 2 T cell receptor beta chains originate from one sample sequenced in a study of cytomegalovirus exposure and HLA in healthy donors. The PCR had 60 Vbeta and 13 Jbeta primers. TCRdb's copy holds only in-frame clones and misses some; the assay was immunoSEQ multiplex PCR. In the table there are about 78,000 clones, approximately 84% of which are singletons. Sequenced input: PBMCs. The receptors were sampled from a woman in her fifties or sixties in good health and CMV-seronegative.

This chain joins TRBV29-1 and TRBJ2-5; the match to TRBD2 covers 7 bases. This CDR3 has 13 amino acids. The germline gives CDR1 SQVTM, CDR2 ANQGSEA. The junction had 7 bases not matched to a gene; V was cut back by 3 bases and J by 6 bases. This CDR3 reads CSVEGVGGKTQYF. The CDR3 region has the DNA TGCAGCGTTGAGGGGGTCGGGGGGAAGACCCAGTACTTC.

The chain joins TRBV21-1 to TRBJ1-1; TRBD1 is the table's D call, not checked against the DNA. TRBV21-1 is a pseudogene locus. The CDR3 is 14 residues long. The CDR3 bases are TGTGCCAGCAGCAGACGACAGGGGAACACTGAAGCTTTCTTT. Protein sequence: CASSRRQGNTEAFF.